A selection of T cell receptor beta chains follows, all from one sample in a study of blood T cell repertoires in COVID-19. Profiled with immunoSEQ multiplex PCR; TCRdb holds only in-frame clones, not every one. The sample holds over 200,000 clones, 80% to 90% seen once. Sequenced material: peripheral blood. These receptors were obtained from a man younger than 45 with COVID-19, enrolled during active disease. The CDR3 runs from the conserved cysteine through the conserved F or W. Each record gives: clone size, J gene, D gene, V gene, CDR3 DNA, CDR3 protein. D genes are given only for firm matches. Clone size is not always given. Where it is, it says once, few, many or a class for expanded clones.

. TRBJ2-7 . TRBV25-1 TGTGCCAGCCTGGGGCACGGGGGAAACGAGCAGTACTTC CASLGHGGNEQYF
once TRBJ2-2 TRBD2 TRBV7-2 TGTGCCAGCAGCGCATTAGCGGGGGGGGCCGGGGAGCTGTTTTTT CASSALAGGAGELFF
. TRBJ1-6 . TRBV2 TGTGCCAGCAGGGACAGCTCCTATAATTCACCCCTCCACTTT CASRDSSYNSPLHF
. TRBJ1-2 TRBD1 TRBV29-1 TGCAGCGTTGAAGTAACAGGGGGGACCTATGGCTACACCTTC CSVEVTGGTYGYTF
. TRBJ1-1 TRBD1 TRBV18 TGTGCCAGCTCACCACGGACAGGGGGCCTGAACACTGAAGCTTTCTTT CASSPRTGGLNTEAFF
. TRBJ1-3 . TRBV18 TGTGCCAGCCCCCTGGACGGGGAACCCGGGGGTGGAAACACCATATATTTT CASPLDGEPGGGNTIYF
once TRBJ2-2 . TRBV5-1 TGCGCCAGCAGCTTGCCGGAACGGGGAGGGGAGCTGTTTTTT CASSLPERGGELFF
. TRBJ2-3 . TRBV9 TGTGCCAGCAGCGTAGGTACTAAGCCGGGGGCGCAGTATTTT CASSVGTKPGAQYF
. TRBJ1-2 . TRBV9 TGTGCCAGCAGCGCCCCGGGGACATCCTACTATGGCTACACCTTC CASSAPGTSYYGYTF
. TRBJ1-2 TRBD1 TRBV9 TGTGCCAGCAGCCCTAGTGGAGGGGGCGCGGGCGGCTACACCTTC CASSPSGGGAGGYTF
. TRBJ1-2 . TRBV6-2/TRBV6-3 TGTGCCAGCAGTTACTCCCCAGGGCGCTATGGCTACACCTTC CASSYSPGRYGYTF
. TRBJ2-7 . TRBV28 TGTGCCAGCAGCCCCTTTAGCTACGAGCAGTACTTC CASSPFSYEQYF
once TRBJ2-2 . TRBV21-1 TGTGCCAGCAGCAAGACAGAGGAGAACACCGGGGAGCTGTTTTTT CASSKTEENTGELFF